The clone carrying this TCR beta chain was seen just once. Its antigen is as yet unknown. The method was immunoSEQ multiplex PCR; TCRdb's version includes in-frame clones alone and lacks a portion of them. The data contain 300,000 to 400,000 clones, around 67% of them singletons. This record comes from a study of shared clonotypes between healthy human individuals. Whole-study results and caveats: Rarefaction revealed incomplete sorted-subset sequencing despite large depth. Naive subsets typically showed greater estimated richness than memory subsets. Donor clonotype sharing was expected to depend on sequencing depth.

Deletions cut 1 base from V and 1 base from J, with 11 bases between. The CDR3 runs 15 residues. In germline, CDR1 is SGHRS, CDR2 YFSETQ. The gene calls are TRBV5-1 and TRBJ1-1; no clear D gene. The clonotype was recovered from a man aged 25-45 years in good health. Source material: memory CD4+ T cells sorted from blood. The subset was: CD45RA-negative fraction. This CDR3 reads CASSLRISRNTEAFF. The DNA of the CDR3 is TGCGCCAGCAGCTTGAGGATTTCCCGGAACACTGAAGCTTTCTTT.